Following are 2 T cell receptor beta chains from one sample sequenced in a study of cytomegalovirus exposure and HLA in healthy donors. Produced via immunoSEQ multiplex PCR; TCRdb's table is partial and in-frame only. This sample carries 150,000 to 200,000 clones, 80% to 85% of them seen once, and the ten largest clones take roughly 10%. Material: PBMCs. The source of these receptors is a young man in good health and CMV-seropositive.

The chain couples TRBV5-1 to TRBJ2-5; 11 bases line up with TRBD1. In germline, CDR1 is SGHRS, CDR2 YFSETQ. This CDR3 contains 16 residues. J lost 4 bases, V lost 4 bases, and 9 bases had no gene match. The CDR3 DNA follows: TGCGCCAGCAGCCGGACAGGGGGCGACGAAGGAGAGACCCAGTACTTC. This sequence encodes CASSRTGGDEGETQYF.

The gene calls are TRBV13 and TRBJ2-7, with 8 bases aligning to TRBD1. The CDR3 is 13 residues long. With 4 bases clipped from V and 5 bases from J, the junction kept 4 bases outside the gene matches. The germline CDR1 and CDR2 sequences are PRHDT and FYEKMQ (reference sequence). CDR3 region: CASSSGQGDEQYF. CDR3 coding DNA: TGTGCCAGCAGCTCAGGACAGGGCGACGAGCAGTACTTC.